The 8 T cell receptor beta chains presented below share a single source sample, sequenced in a study of blood T cell repertoires in COVID-19. Clones were sequenced by immunoSEQ multiplex PCR, and TCRdb holds only the in-frame ones, with some missing. The table lists some 150,000 clones, approximately 85% of them singletons. The sample consisted of peripheral blood. The receptors stem from a man aged 40-49 years with acute or convalescent COVID-19.

This chain joins TRBV27 and TRBJ1-2; 10 bases are a match to TRBD1. The junction had 8 bases not matched to a gene; V was cut back by 3 bases and J by 1 base. Germline V gene data show CDR1 as MNHEY and CDR2 as SMNVEV (reference sequence). The CDR3 has 17 amino acids. In DNA, the CDR3 is TGTGCCAGCAGTTTTCGGACAGGGGGGGACTATAACTATGGCTACACCTTC. Protein sequence: CASSFRTGGDYNYGYTF.

This clone appeared once. The chain joins TRBV6-6 to TRBJ1-5, with D tentatively TRBD1 (5 bases). The CDR3 has 14 amino acids. Trimming stripped 5 bases from V and 1 base from J, with 9 bases between. From germline, CDR1 is MNHNY and CDR2 SVGAGI (reference sequence). The CDR3 DNA reads as TGTGCCAGCAGTGCCAGGGCCAGCAATCAGCCCCAGCATTTT. Protein product: CASSARASNQPQHF.

V and J are TRBV6-5 and TRBJ1-2; no reliable D call. CDR3 length equals 15 residues. V dropped 5 bases and J dropped 5 bases, with 18 bases sitting between them. The germline V gene has CDR1 MNHEY and CDR2 SVGAGI. CDR3 nucleotides: TGTGCCAGCAGTAGGAGTGGCTACACCTCATATGGCTACACCTTC. Amino acid sequence: CASSRSGYTSYGYTF.

The chain combines TRBV5-4 with TRBJ1-1; the D gene is possibly TRBD1 (6 bases). V was clipped by 2 bases and J by 5 bases, with 13 bases between them. The CDR3 is 14 amino acids. Germline V gene lookup returns CDR1 SGHNT and CDR2 YYREEE (reference sequence). This chain's CDR3 is CASSLGGTRTEAFF. The DNA of the CDR3 is TGTGCCAGCAGCTTAGGGGGGACTAGGACTGAAGCTTTCTTT.

The chain couples TRBV11-2 to TRBJ2-1; D not resolved. CDR3 length equals 11 residues. Germline V CDR1 and CDR2: SGHAT, FQNNGV. Trimming removed 5 bases from V and 15 bases from J, with 14 bases in between. The CDR3 coding sequence is TGTGCCAGCAGCCCCCTTAGCATCCGGTTCTTC. Amino acid sequence: CASSPLSIRFF.

The chain uses TRBV28 and TRBJ1-1; D not resolved. V was cut by 3 bases and J by 5 bases, with 13 bases left in between. Germline CDR1 is MDHEN and CDR2 is SYDVKM. This CDR3 comprises 14 residues. The CDR3 nucleotides are TGTGCCAGCAGTTTCTCATCGGGGATGACTGAAGCTTTCTTT. Protein product: CASSFSSGMTEAFF.

The V call is TRBV19, the J call TRBJ1-6; 9 positions agree with TRBD1. Germline loops: CDR1 LNHDA, CDR2 SQIVND (reference sequence). The CDR3 is 17 residues long. The V and J ends lost 3 bases and 6 bases, in that order; junction bases with no gene match: 9. CDR3 protein: CASSIGGPGQGNSPLHF. CDR3 in DNA: TGTGCCAGTAGTATTGGGGGACCGGGACAGGGTAATTCACCCCTCCACTTT.

This chain connects TRBV6-2 or TRBV6-3 to TRBJ2-7, with TRBD2 matching over 7 bases. CDR3 length: 15 amino acids. Germline assignment: CDR1 MNHEY and CDR2 SVGEGT. V shed 0 bases and J 2 bases; nucleotides not matched to a gene: 4. The CDR3 loop is CASSYSGGGPYEQYF. The DNA for the CDR3 is TGTGCCAGCAGTTACTCCGGCGGGGGACCCTACGAGCAGTACTTC.